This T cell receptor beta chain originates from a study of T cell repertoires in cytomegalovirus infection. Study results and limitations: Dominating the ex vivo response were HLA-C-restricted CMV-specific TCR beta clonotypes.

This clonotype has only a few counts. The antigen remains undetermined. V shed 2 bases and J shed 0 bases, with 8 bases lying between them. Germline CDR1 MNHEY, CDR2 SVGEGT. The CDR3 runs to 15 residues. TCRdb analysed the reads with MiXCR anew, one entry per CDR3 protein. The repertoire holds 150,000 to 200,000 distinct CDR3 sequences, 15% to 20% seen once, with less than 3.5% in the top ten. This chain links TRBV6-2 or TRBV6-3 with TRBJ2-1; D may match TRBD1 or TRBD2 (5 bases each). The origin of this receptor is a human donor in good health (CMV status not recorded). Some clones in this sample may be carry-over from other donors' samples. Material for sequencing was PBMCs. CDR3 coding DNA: TGTGCCAGCAGTTACGTTGGGGGCTCCTACAATGAGCAGTTCTTC. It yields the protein CASSYVGGSYNEQFF.